This entry lists 25 T cell receptor beta chains sequenced from one sample in a study of blood T cell repertoires in COVID-19. Libraries were prepared by immunoSEQ multiplex PCR; TCRdb keeps only in-frame clonotypes and omits some of them. The sample has more than 15,000 clones; roughly nine tenths are singletons. Sequences were obtained from peripheral blood. Every receptor here comes from a man aged 45-65 years with active COVID-19.

This rearrangement joins TRBV7-2 to TRBJ1-1, with D hard to call. V dropped 1 base and J dropped 5 bases, with 8 bases sitting between them. The CDR3 is made up of 13 amino acids. CDR1 is SGHTA and CDR2 is FQGNSA in the germline V gene. CDR3 protein: CASSLGSRTEAFF. The DNA for the CDR3 is TGTGCCAGCAGCTTAGGATCGCGGACTGAAGCTTTCTTT. The full variable domain, rest sourced from reference TRBV7-2 and TRBJ1-1, is GAGVSQSPSNKVTEKGKDVELRCDPISGHTALYWYRQSLGQGLEFLIYFQGNSAPDKSGLPSDRFSAERTGGSVSTLTIQRTQQEDSAVYLCASSLGSRTEAFFGQGTRLTVV.

The gene calls are TRBV2 and TRBJ1-1; no firm D call. CDR3 length: 13 amino acids. With 4 bases removed from V and 10 bases from J, the gap between germline ends came to 16 bases. Germline CDR1 SNHLY, CDR2 FYNNEI. This chain's CDR3 is CASSVVIREGAFF. Here the CDR3 DNA reads TGTGCCAGCAGTGTAGTCATACGGGAGGGAGCTTTCTTT.

The chain has TRBV7-9 and TRBJ2-3; 7 nucleotides line up with TRBD2. The germline V gene has CDR1 SEHNR and CDR2 FQNEAQ (reference sequence). There are 15 residues in the CDR3. Losses at the gene ends were 8 bases for V and 2 bases for J; bases not matched to a gene: 10. The CDR3 nucleotides are TGTGCCAGCGCTGGGGGGGGAGTAATCACAGATACGCAGTATTTT. Residues: CASAGGGVITDTQYF.

The DNA of the CDR3 is TGTGCCAGCAGTGAGGGGAGCGGGGGGTCCTACAATGAGCAGTTCTTC. This translates into CASSEGSGGSYNEQFF. This rearrangement joins TRBV6-1 to TRBJ2-1; 9 nucleotides match TRBD2. Germline-derived CDR1 and CDR2 are MNHNS and SASEGT. The J segment lost 1 base and the V segment lost 3 bases, leaving 4 bases of the junction unmatched. There are 16 residues in the CDR3.

The chain combines TRBV6-5 with TRBJ1-5; 8 nucleotides line up with TRBD1. This CDR3 is 15 amino acids long. Trimming removed 5 bases from V and 3 bases from J; junction bases left unmatched: 6. Germline CDR1 and CDR2: MNHEY and SVGAGI. This CDR3 is CASSPRQGNNQPQHF. DNA for the CDR3: TGTGCCAGCAGTCCCCGACAGGGGAACAATCAGCCCCAGCATTTT.

This clone was observed a handful of times. The chain carries TRBV5-1 and TRBJ1-4; D unresolved. The CDR3 loop spans 15 amino acids. The V gene lost 3 bases and the J gene lost 0 bases, with 9 bases spanning the gap. CDR1 is SGHRS and CDR2 is YFSETQ in the germline V gene. CDR3 in DNA: TGCGCCAGCAGCTCCACAGTAGCAACTAATGAAAAACTGTTTTTT. It translates to CASSSTVATNEKLFF.

This clone was found a few times. The chain recombines TRBV7-6 with TRBJ2-5; TRBD2 agrees at 10 bases. Germline V gene data show CDR1 as SGHVS and CDR2 as FNYEAQ. The CDR3 totals 21 residues. Germline trimming cut 4 bases from V and 4 bases from J; bases unmatched to any gene: 24. Here the CDR3 DNA reads TGTGCCAGCAGCTACCCACGCGGGGGGAGCGGGAGGGCCGAGGATCGAGAGACCCAGTACTTC. Amino acids: CASSYPRGGSGRAEDRETQYF.

V usage is TRBV7-9 and J usage is TRBJ1-1; D possibly corresponds to TRBD1 (6 bases). This CDR3 contains 15 residues. V was clipped by 3 bases and J by 1 base, with 12 bases between them. CDR1 and CDR2 (germline): SEHNR, FQNEAQ (reference sequence). The CDR3 DNA reads as TGTGCCAGCAGCTTCAGGACAGCCACGAACACTGAAGCTTTCTTT. It is translated as CASSFRTATNTEAFF.

In this sample, this clone turned up once. V is TRBV7-9 and J is TRBJ1-2; TRBD1 matches 7 bases. V lost 1 base and J lost 10; bases outside the gene matches: 9. The germline V gene encodes CDR1 SEHNR and CDR2 FQNEAQ (reference sequence). The CDR3 has 14 amino acids. As DNA, the CDR3 is TGTGCCAGCAGCTTAGGAGGTTCCCAGGGGGTCTACACCTTC. Translating it yields CASSLGGSQGVYTF.

The genes are TRBV7-2 and TRBJ1-6; TRBD1 might be the D (6 bases). V dropped 2 bases and J dropped 9 bases, with 17 bases sitting between them. CDR1 and CDR2 (germline): SGHTA, FQGNSA. This CDR3 is 16 amino acids long. DNA of the CDR3: TGTGCCAGCAGCTTACCGGGGGGCAGGGTCGGTTCACCCCTCCACTTT. Its protein is CASSLPGGRVGSPLHF. Full variable domain (outside the CDR3, taken from reference TRBV7-2 and TRBJ1-6): GAGVSQSPSNKVTEKGKDVELRCDPISGHTALYWYRQSLGQGLEFLIYFQGNSAPDKSGLPSDRFSAERTGGSVSTLTIQRTQQEDSAVYLCASSLPGGRVGSPLHFGNGTRLTVT.

V is TRBV19 and J is TRBJ2-1; a possible D gene is TRBD2 (6 bases). Germline V gene data show CDR1 as LNHDA and CDR2 as SQIVND (reference sequence). The ends were cut back, 3 bases at V and 9 bases at J, with 9 bases in the middle. The CDR3 runs 12 residues. The chain's CDR3 is CASSIRGSEQFF. The CDR3 bases are TGTGCCAGTAGTATTCGGGGGAGTGAGCAGTTCTTC.

The CDR3, as DNA: TGTGCCAGCAGCAGCCCAGGGGCTGGAAACACCATATATTTT. This encodes CASSSPGAGNTIYF. The chain combines TRBV28 with TRBJ1-3, with D possibly matching TRBD1 (6 bases). The length of the CDR3 is 14 residues. Trimming removed 6 bases from V and 2 bases from J, with 11 bases in between. From germline, CDR1 is MDHEN and CDR2 SYDVKM.

The chain is built from TRBV5-1 and TRBJ1-4; 8 positions match TRBD1. V gave up 0 bases and J gave up 7 bases; unmatched junction bases: 5. Germline values: CDR1 SGHRS, CDR2 YFSETQ. The CDR3 runs 15 residues. The CDR3 DNA is TGCGCCAGCAGCTTGGCTCCAGGGGGCGGTGAAAAACTGTTTTTT. Protein sequence: CASSLAPGGGEKLFF.

The rearrangement joins TRBV3-1 (or the pseudogene TRBV3-2) to TRBJ1-1; 7 bases are a match to TRBD1. With 3 bases clipped from V and 3 bases from J, the junction kept 22 bases outside the gene matches. The CDR3 runs to 20 residues. Germline V lookup: CDR1 LGHDT, CDR2 YNNKEL (reference sequence). The CDR3 DNA follows: TGTGCCAGCAGCCACGAAACACATCCGACAGGGTCGGTAGGGGACACTGAAGCTTTCTTT. The encoded protein is CASSHETHPTGSVGDTEAFF.

This rearrangement joins TRBV5-4 to TRBJ2-5; 10 bases match TRBD2. The CDR3 contains 15 residues. Per germline, CDR1 SGHNT and CDR2 YYREEE (reference sequence). The V segment lost 4 bases and the J segment 2 bases; nucleotides outside the gene matches: 5. This chain's CDR3 is CASSQAGGRQETQYF. In DNA, the CDR3 is TGTGCCAGCAGCCAAGCGGGAGGGCGTCAAGAGACCCAGTACTTC.

V is TRBV21-1 and J is TRBJ2-1; TRBD1 is the table's D call and was not checked against the DNA. TRBV21-1 is recorded as a pseudogene. This CDR3 region has 18 residues. CDR3 sequence: CASNTTRQGASSYNEQFF. The CDR3 coding sequence is TGTGCCAGCAACACAACGAGACAGGGGGCGAGCTCCTACAATGAGCAGTTCTTC.

The chain recombines TRBV4-3 with TRBJ2-5, with D tentatively TRBD1 (6 bases). The CDR3 length is 15 residues. The V and J ends lost 1 base and 2 bases respectively, with 11 bases between them. CDR1 and CDR2 (germline): LGHNA, YSLEER. The CDR3 sequence: CASSQVPGQQETQYF. CDR3 bases: TGCGCCAGCAGCCAAGTACCGGGACAACAAGAGACCCAGTACTTC.

The rearrangement uses TRBV19 and TRBJ2-3; weak D call: TRBD1 (5 bases). Germline-derived CDR1 and CDR2 are LNHDA and SQIVND (reference sequence). There are 14 residues in the CDR3. The V and J ends lost 2 bases and 0 bases respectively, with 6 bases between them. CDR3 coding DNA: TGTGCCAGTAGTATACAGGGCAGCACAGATACGCAGTATTTT. This translates into CASSIQGSTDTQYF.

The genes are TRBV9 and TRBJ2-7; 10 bases are a match to TRBD1. CDR1 and CDR2 from the germline V gene are SGDLS and YYNGEE. This CDR3 spans 17 amino acids. V shed 3 bases, J shed 6 bases, and the junction held 15 bases outside the gene matches. This CDR3 reads CASSAMKTDRGDSEQYF. Written as DNA, the CDR3 is TGTGCCAGCAGCGCGATGAAAACGGACAGGGGGGACAGCGAGCAGTACTTC.

In this sample, this clone turned up once. The chain recombines TRBV27 with TRBJ1-1; D is unclear. Trimming stripped 3 bases from V and 3 bases from J, with 11 bases between. Germline CDR1 MNHEY, CDR2 SMNVEV (reference sequence). This CDR3 is 14 amino acids long. The CDR3 sequence: CASSFLAGYTEAFF. In nucleotides, the CDR3 is TGTGCCAGCAGTTTTCTGGCAGGTTACACTGAAGCTTTCTTT.

V and J are TRBV7-8 and TRBJ2-5; D gene ambiguous. The germline V gene encodes CDR1 SGHVS and CDR2 FQNEAQ. The CDR3 runs 15 residues. Trimming cost V 2 bases and J 5 bases, with 15 bases left between them. The CDR3, as DNA: TGTGCCAGCAGCTTACGACGTAACGGGTGGGAGACCCAGTACTTC. It is translated as CASSLRRNGWETQYF.

V gene TRBV19 combines with J gene TRBJ1-2; D uncertain. The CDR3 has 13 amino acids. V was pared by 7 bases and J by 4 bases, with 13 bases between. From germline, CDR1 is LNHDA and CDR2 SQIVND (reference sequence). The CDR3 DNA reads as TGTGCCAGTATCCAACCCAACAGCTATGGCTACACCTTC. It encodes CASIQPNSYGYTF.

In this sample, this clone turned up once. V usage is TRBV5-1 and J usage is TRBJ1-1, with 9 nucleotides matching TRBD1. J lost 6 bases, V lost 4 bases, and 7 bases had no gene match. The CDR3 has 14 amino acids. Germline values: CDR1 SGHRS, CDR2 YFSETQ. The CDR3 loop reads CASSRGQGMAEAFF. The CDR3, as DNA: TGCGCCAGCAGCCGTGGACAGGGGATGGCTGAAGCTTTCTTT. The full variable domain, with the rest looked up from reference TRBV5-1 and TRBJ1-1, is KAGVTQTPRYLIKTRGQQVTLSCSPISGHRSVSWYQQTPGQGLQFLFEYFSETQRNKGNFPGRFSGRQFSNSRSEMNVSTLELGDSALYLCASSRGQGMAEAFFGQGTRLTVV.

V usage is TRBV9 and J usage is TRBJ2-3; D might be TRBD2 (5 bases). The length of the CDR3 is 13 residues. Germline-derived CDR1 and CDR2 are SGDLS and YYNGEE. Trimming cost V 4 bases and J 4 bases, with 10 bases left between them. CDR3 nucleotides: TGTGCCAGCAGCCCCCAACTAGCAGATACGCAGTATTTT. Translating gives CASSPQLADTQYF.

This chain joins TRBV7-2 and TRBJ1-1, with D hard to call. The V and J ends lost 3 bases and 4 bases respectively, with 15 bases between them. The CDR3 extends over 15 amino acids. Germline V gene data show CDR1 as SGHTA and CDR2 as FQGNSA. The CDR3 DNA is TGTGCCAGCAGCTTGATCATCGGGGTTGGCACTGAAGCTTTCTTT. This codes for CASSLIIGVGTEAFF. Full variable domain (remainder filled in from reference TRBV7-2 and TRBJ1-1): GAGVSQSPSNKVTEKGKDVELRCDPISGHTALYWYRQSLGQGLEFLIYFQGNSAPDKSGLPSDRFSAERTGGSVSTLTIQRTQQEDSAVYLCASSLIIGVGTEAFFGQGTRLTVV.